Listed below are T cell receptor beta chains from one sample, sequenced in a study of blood T cell repertoires in COVID-19. Measured with immunoSEQ multiplex PCR; TCRdb has only the in-frame clones, and not every one. The sample shows 180,000 or so clones, 70% to 90% of them seen only once. The sequenced sample was peripheral blood. The receptors were sampled from a person aged 70 to 85 with COVID-19, enrolled during active disease. Each CDR3 is given with its conserved first and last residue. The D gene is left open where the match is weak. Clone size is stated in some rows and not others, as once, few, many or a class when expanded.

-	TRBV6-1	TRBJ1-3	-	TGTGCCAGCAGTGAGGGGGCACGGGGAAACACCATATATTTT	CASSEGARGNTIYF
TRBD1	TRBV5-6	TRBJ2-7	few	TGTGCCAGCAGCTCACTGACAGGGCCAGCCTACGAGCAGTACTTC	CASSSLTGPAYEQYF
TRBD2	TRBV27	TRBJ2-3	-	TGTGCCAGCAGTTCGTTAGCGGGAGGAATCGCAGATACGCAGTATTTT	CASSSLAGGIADTQYF
-	TRBV5-6	TRBJ1-5	-	TGTGCCAGCAGCTTGGGAGGATGGCTTAGCAATCAGCCCCAGCATTTT	CASSLGGWLSNQPQHF
TRBD1	TRBV11-2	TRBJ2-7	-	TGTGCCAGCAGCTGGGGGCCAGGGGGCGAGCAGTACTTC	CASSWGPGGEQYF
-	TRBV7-2	TRBJ1-3	-	TGTGCCAGCAGCCCAAAGAGGCAGGGGAAAGGAAACACCATATATTTT	CASSPKRQGKGNTIYF
-	TRBV4-1	TRBJ1-6	-	TGCGCCAGCAGCCCCAGGGGTGATAATTCACCCCTCCACTTT	CASSPRGDNSPLHF
-	TRBV9	TRBJ1-4	-	TGTGCCAGCAGCGCCCGACAGGATAATGAAAAACTGTTTTTT	CASSARQDNEKLFF
TRBD1	TRBV7-2	TRBJ2-7	once	TGTGCCAGCAGCTTGCAGGGGGCAACCTACGAGCAGTACTTC	CASSLQGATYEQYF
-	TRBV7-7	TRBJ2-5	-	TGTGCCAGCAGCCGGGACTTACAAGAGACCCAGTACTTC	CASSRDLQETQYF
TRBD1	TRBV5-8	TRBJ2-7	-	TGTGCCAGCAGATATACAGGGGCTCGGGAGCAGTACTTC	CASRYTGAREQYF
TRBD1	TRBV28	TRBJ2-5	few	TGTGCCAGCAGTACCTCCCGGGACAGATTAGGAGAGACCCAGTACTTC	CASSTSRDRLGETQYF
-	TRBV28	TRBJ2-2	-	TGTGCCAGCAGATCGGGACATTGGAACACCGGGGAGCTGTTTTTT	CASRSGHWNTGELFF
-	TRBV4-2	TRBJ1-2	few	TGTGCCAGCAGCCAAGATTACGCAGATTCTAACTATGGCTACACCTTC	CASSQDYADSNYGYTF
TRBD2	TRBV7-8	TRBJ2-2	-	TGTGCCAGCGTCACTAGCGGGAGGGCTTACACCGGGGAGCTGTTTTTT	CASVTSGRAYTGELFF
-	TRBV10-3	TRBJ2-7	-	TGTGCCATCAGGACCGGAGGGGGGGAGAGCTACGAGCAGTACTTC	CAIRTGGGESYEQYF
TRBD1	TRBV18	TRBJ1-5	-	TGTGCCAGCTCACTAAGACAGGGCCCTCAGCCCCAGCATTTT	CASSLRQGPQPQHF
-	TRBV6-5	TRBJ2-7	-	TGTGCCAGCAGTTACGGGCGGGGGCCCCCCTACGAGCAGTACTTC	CASSYGRGPPYEQYF
-	TRBV19	TRBJ1-2	-	TGTGCCAGTAGTATTAGGCAGGCCCGAAATGGCTACACCTTC	CASSIRQARNGYTF
TRBD2	TRBV4-3	TRBJ2-3	-	TGCGCCAGCAGCCAGGGGACTAGCGGAGACGGCACAGATACGCAGTATTTT	CASSQGTSGDGTDTQYF
-	TRBV16	TRBJ2-7	-	TGTGCCAGCAGTCAGGACAGCACCTACGAGCAGTACTTC	CASSQDSTYEQYF
-	TRBV7-9	TRBJ2-7	-	TGTGCCAGCTCGTCCCAGGGATACGAGCAGTACTTC	CASSSQGYEQYF